The sequence of this TCR beta chain was determined in a study of T cell responses to AZD1222 COVID-19 vaccine. The table came from immunoSEQ multiplex PCR; TCRdb's copy has only in-frame clones and leaves some out. The sample consists of 150,000 to 200,000 clones, around 88% of them appearing once. A word on this clone: As yet, its antigen is unknown.

Germline lookup yields CDR1 WNHNN and CDR2 SYGVQD (reference sequence). This CDR3 region has 14 residues. The germline V and J ends were trimmed by 5 bases and 2 bases, with 10 bases remaining between them. Findings and limits, study-wide: Possibly, clonal diversity was underestimated; donors were largely white British and included more females. Two AZD1222 doses significantly raised spike-specific TCR breadth and depth over controls. At baseline, seropositivity was found in only 5 to 7 AZD1222 recipients. Regions 160-218 and 743-854 held dominance among vaccine-associated CD4 TCRs, which spanned spike.

V gene TRBV10-1 combines with J gene TRBJ2-1; possibly TRBD2 for D (5 bases). The receptor was derived from an adult who received the AZD1222 COVID-19 vaccine. The input for sequencing was peripheral blood, taken 28 days after the second AZD1222 dose. The CDR3 is CASSRESTYNEQFF. The CDR3 bases are TGCGCCAGCAGTCGGGAATCTACCTACAATGAGCAGTTCTTC.